Shown below are 22 T cell receptor beta chains from a single sample sequenced in a study of neoadjuvant nivolumab and ipilimumab in lung cancer (dated by TCRdb to 2018 to 2021). Libraries came from the immunoSEQ multiplex PCR assay. TCRdb's version of the immuneACCESS table is confined to in-frame rearrangements and falls short of the full clone set. An unresolved V gene accounts for under half of the shortfall where checked; the remainder is of unknown origin. Across this sample there are 5,500 to 8,500 clones, with approximately 80% seen only once. Of the sample, less than 5% falls within the top ten clones. This sample's time point label indicates: at surgical resection after neoadjuvant nivolumab +/- ipilimumab. The sample consisted of tumor tissue, taken after neoadjuvant nivolumab, alone or with ipilimumab, at or shortly before surgery. The receptor source for this set is an adult with non-small cell lung cancer.

The chain is built from TRBV12-5 and TRBJ2-7; maybe TRBD2 (5 bases). The V gene's germline CDR1 is LGHNT and CDR2 FRNRAP. The CDR3 is made up of 15 amino acids. V dropped 7 bases and J dropped 5 bases, with 21 bases sitting between them. In DNA, the CDR3 is TGTGCTAGTGCCCTCGGCGAAGGGAGAGGCCACGAGCAGTACTTC. It is translated as CASALGEGRGHEQYF.

The rearrangement joins TRBV28 to TRBJ1-2; D may be TRBD1 (6 bases). The V end lost 7 bases, the J end lost 2 bases, and 11 bases lay between the germline ends. The CDR3 runs 13 residues. CDR1 and CDR2 (germline): MDHEN, SYDVKM. The CDR3 DNA is TGTGCCAGCACCCTAGACAGGAACTATGGCTACACCTTC. It is translated as CASTLDRNYGYTF.

The chain combines TRBV29-1 with TRBJ2-3; 9 nucleotides align to TRBD2. There are 18 residues in the CDR3. Germline CDR1 reads SQVTM; CDR2 reads ANQGSEA. With V trimmed by 1 base and J by 2 bases, 13 bases remained unmatched. CDR3 bases: TGCAGCGTTGAAGCTGAGCGTCTAGCGGGGTTTTTCACAGATACGCAGTATTTT. This sequence encodes CSVEAERLAGFFTDTQYF.

The V call is TRBV2, the J call TRBJ1-1; 8 bases map to TRBD1. Germline V lookup: CDR1 SNHLY, CDR2 FYNNEI. CDR3 length equals 14 residues. With V trimmed by 6 bases and J by 5 bases, 8 bases remained unmatched. The CDR3 reads CASRLQGAMTEAFF. CDR3 nucleotides: TGTGCCAGCAGATTGCAGGGGGCGATGACTGAAGCTTTCTTT.

The rearrangement joins TRBV9 to TRBJ2-7; 9 bases are shared with TRBD1. V was pared by 3 bases and J by 3 bases, with 4 bases of the junction left unmatched. CDR1 is SGDLS and CDR2 is YYNGEE in the germline V gene. CDR3 size: 14 residues. CDR3 bases: TGTGCCAGCAGCGAACAGGGGGCTGGCTACGAGCAGTACTTC. It specifies CASSEQGAGYEQYF.

The rearrangement joins TRBV5-4 to TRBJ2-1; possibly TRBD2 for D (6 bases). The CDR3 is made up of 15 amino acids. The V and J ends lost 4 bases and 5 bases respectively, with 16 bases between them. Germline values: CDR1 SGHNT, CDR2 YYREEE (reference sequence). The CDR3 spells CASSLGGLANNEQFF. Written as DNA, the CDR3 is TGTGCCAGCAGCCTTGGGGGACTTGCAAACAATGAGCAGTTCTTC.

A single count supports this clone. CDR3 nucleotide sequence: TGTGCCAGCAGTGAGGAAAGACAGGGGTTTGACACTGAAGCTTTCTTT. Protein product: CASSEERQGFDTEAFF. This chain uses TRBV2 with TRBJ1-1; 8 nucleotides agree with TRBD1. Germline V gene data show CDR1 as SNHLY and CDR2 as FYNNEI. CDR3 length: 16 residues. The V gene end was trimmed by 3 bases and the J gene end by 3 bases; junction bases not matched to a gene: 9.

The chain employs TRBV7-9 and TRBJ1-1, with no clear D. CDR3 length: 18 residues. The V end was cut by 1 base, the J end by 3 bases, with 21 bases between. Germline loops: CDR1 SEHNR, CDR2 FQNEAQ (reference sequence). The CDR3 protein is CASSLGVMWEKSDTEAFF. The CDR3 nucleotides are TGTGCCAGCAGCTTAGGGGTAATGTGGGAAAAGTCGGACACTGAAGCTTTCTTT.

The chain uses TRBV9 and TRBJ2-7, with 7 positions matching TRBD1. The V and J ends lost 0 bases and 3 bases, in that order; junction bases with no gene match: 6. The length of the CDR3 is 15 residues. CDR1 and CDR2 from the germline V gene are SGDLS and YYNGEE. CDR3 nucleotide sequence: TGTGCCAGCAGCGTAGGACCCGACAGGGACTACGAGCAGTACTTC. It translates to CASSVGPDRDYEQYF. The full variable domain, its missing parts supplied by reference TRBV9 and TRBJ2-7, is DSGVTQTPKHLITATGQRVTLRCSPRSGDLSVYWYQQSLDQGLQFLIQYYNGEERAKGNILERFSAQQFPDLHSELNLSSLELGDSALYFCASSVGPDRDYEQYFGPGTRLTVT.

V is TRBV5-1 and J is TRBJ2-5, with D hard to call. Trimming cost V 2 bases and J 4 bases, with 3 bases left between them. This CDR3 comprises 11 residues. The germline V gene has CDR1 SGHRS and CDR2 YFSETQ. The CDR3 reads CASSLRETQYF. In DNA, the CDR3 is TGCGCCAGCAGCTTAAGAGAGACCCAGTACTTC.

This chain connects TRBV10-2 to TRBJ2-1; maybe TRBD2 (7 bases). CDR3 length equals 16 residues. Germline values: CDR1 WSHSY, CDR2 SAAADI. V lost 0 bases and J 9 bases, leaving 18 bases between the germline ends. CDR3 sequence: CASSESVVGGLGEQFF. DNA for the CDR3: TGCGCCAGCAGTGAGTCGGTGGTCGGGGGGCTGGGTGAGCAGTTCTTC.

The chain employs TRBV5-1 and TRBJ2-2, with D perhaps TRBD1 or TRBD2 (6 bases each). The CDR3 length is 15 residues. With 5 bases removed from V and 2 bases from J, the gap between germline ends came to 13 bases. CDR1 is SGHRS, CDR2 YFSETQ, per germline. The CDR3 loop reads CASREGGTNTGELFF. CDR3 DNA sequence: TGCGCCAGCAGAGAAGGGGGGACCAACACCGGGGAGCTGTTTTTT.

This CDR3 is CASSLRQNNSPLHF. CDR3 in DNA: TGTGCCAGCAGCTTAAGACAGAATAATTCACCCCTCCACTTT. The chain is built from TRBV11-2 and TRBJ1-6, with D perhaps TRBD1 (5 bases). There are 14 residues in the CDR3. Between the trimmed V and J ends, which lost 2 bases and 5 bases, there was a span of 7 bases. Germline V gene data show CDR1 as SGHAT and CDR2 as FQNNGV.

The chain recombines TRBV2 with TRBJ2-7; D might be TRBD1 or TRBD2, each matching 5 bases. The germline V and J ends were trimmed by 4 bases and 5 bases, with 12 bases remaining between them. Germline V lookup: CDR1 SNHLY, CDR2 FYNNEI. The CDR3 extends over 13 amino acids. The CDR3 sequence: CASSAVWGNEQYF. The CDR3 DNA follows: TGTGCCAGCAGTGCCGTGTGGGGGAACGAGCAGTACTTC. Using reference TRBV2 and TRBJ2-7 for the parts outside the CDR3, the full variable domain is EPEVTQTPSHQVTQMGQEVILRCVPISNHLYFYWYRQILGQKVEFLVSFYNNEISEKSEIFDDQFSVERPDGSNFTLKIRSTKLEDSAMYFCASSAVWGNEQYFGPGTRLTVT.

The chain links TRBV6-1 to TRBJ1-3; D gene uncertain. Germline V gene sequence: CDR1 MNHNS, CDR2 SASEGT. The V end was cut by 8 bases, the J end by 8 bases, with 10 bases between. This CDR3 comprises 11 residues. CDR3 sequence (DNA): TGTGCCAGCGGAGGCTGGGACACCATATATTTT. Translated: CASGGWDTIYF.

The V gene is TRBV10-1, the J gene TRBJ2-1, with D possibly TRBD1 on 6 matching bases. V was clipped by 4 bases and J by 2 bases, with 12 bases between them. Per germline, CDR1 WNHNN and CDR2 SYGVQD (reference sequence). CDR3 length: 15 amino acids. The CDR3 spells CASSGGGGPYNEQFF. The CDR3 DNA reads TGCGCCAGCAGTGGAGGGGGTGGGCCCTACAATGAGCAGTTCTTC.

The rearrangement links TRBV19 to TRBJ2-3; TRBD2 matches 13 bases. The CDR3 runs to 16 residues. The J segment lost 5 bases and the V segment lost 3 bases, leaving 5 bases of the junction unmatched. Germline loops: CDR1 LNHDA, CDR2 SQIVND (reference sequence). Here the CDR3 reads CASSIELAGGRDTQYF. CDR3 DNA: TGTGCCAGTAGTATCGAACTAGCGGGGGGGAGAGATACGCAGTATTTT.

V and J are TRBV11-2 and TRBJ2-1; a possible D gene is TRBD2 (7 bases). Looked up from germline, CDR1 is SGHAT and CDR2 is FQNNGV. The CDR3 runs 15 residues. Deletions cut 2 bases from V and 8 bases from J, with 16 bases between. The CDR3 spells CASSLIWAGADEQFF. As DNA, the CDR3 is TGTGCCAGCAGCTTAATCTGGGCGGGGGCGGATGAGCAGTTCTTC.

This chain connects TRBV6-5 to TRBJ2-7, with 9 bases that match TRBD1. Germline CDR1 and CDR2: MNHEY and SVGAGI. The CDR3 totals 14 residues. With 5 bases clipped from V and 4 bases from J, the junction kept 6 bases outside the gene matches. CDR3: CASSTGTGRYEQYF. CDR3 nucleotides: TGTGCCAGCAGTACCGGGACAGGGCGATACGAGCAGTACTTC.

The V call is TRBV28, the J call TRBJ2-7, with 16 positions matching TRBD2. The length of the CDR3 is 16 residues. The V gene end was trimmed by 5 bases and the J gene end by 4 bases; junction bases not matched to a gene: 5. Germline V CDR1 and CDR2: MDHEN, SYDVKM. Here the CDR3 reads CASSPGLAGGVYEQYF. The CDR3 coding sequence is TGTGCCAGCAGTCCGGGACTAGCGGGGGGGGTATACGAGCAGTACTTC.

The table lists this clone with a count of one. The chain links TRBV9 to TRBJ1-1, with 7 bases matching TRBD1. The germline V gene has CDR1 SGDLS and CDR2 YYNGEE. This CDR3 has 14 residues. V lost 3 bases, J lost 2 bases, and 4 bases stayed unmatched. Here the CDR3 DNA reads TGTGCCAGCAGCGCCCGGACAGGAAACACTGAAGCTTTCTTT. It is translated as CASSARTGNTEAFF.

This rearrangement joins TRBV7-2 to TRBJ1-1; 7 nucleotides agree with TRBD1. J lost 1 base, V lost 6 bases, and 5 bases had no gene match. The CDR3 is made up of 14 amino acids. CDR1 and CDR2 from the germline V gene are SGHTA and FQGNSA. As DNA, the CDR3 is TGTGCCAGCAGTCCTCAGGGGGGGAACACTGAAGCTTTCTTT. Its translation: CASSPQGGNTEAFF.